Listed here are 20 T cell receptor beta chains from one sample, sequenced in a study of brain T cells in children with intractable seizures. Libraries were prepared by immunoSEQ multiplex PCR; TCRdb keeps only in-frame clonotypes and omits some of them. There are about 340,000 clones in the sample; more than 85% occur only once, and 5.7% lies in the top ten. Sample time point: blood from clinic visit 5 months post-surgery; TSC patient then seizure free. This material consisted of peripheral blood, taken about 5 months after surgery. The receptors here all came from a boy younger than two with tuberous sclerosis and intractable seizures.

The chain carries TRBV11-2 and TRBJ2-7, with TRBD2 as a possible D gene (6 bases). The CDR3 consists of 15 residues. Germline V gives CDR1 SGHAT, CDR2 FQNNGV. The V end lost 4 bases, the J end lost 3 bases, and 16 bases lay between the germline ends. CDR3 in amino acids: CASSSRDGSFYEQYF. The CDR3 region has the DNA TGTGCCAGCAGCTCCCGTGACGGGAGCTTCTACGAGCAGTACTTC.

CDR3 in amino acids: CASSLTLTRDRGSYGYTF. The CDR3, as DNA: TGTGCCAGCAGCTTAACATTGACCCGGGACAGGGGATCCTATGGCTACACCTTC. The chain recombines TRBV7-8 with TRBJ1-2; 10 bases line up with TRBD1. Germline V gene sequence: CDR1 SGHVS, CDR2 FQNEAQ. The CDR3 has 18 amino acids. Losses at the gene ends were 2 bases for V and 4 bases for J; bases not matched to a gene: 13.

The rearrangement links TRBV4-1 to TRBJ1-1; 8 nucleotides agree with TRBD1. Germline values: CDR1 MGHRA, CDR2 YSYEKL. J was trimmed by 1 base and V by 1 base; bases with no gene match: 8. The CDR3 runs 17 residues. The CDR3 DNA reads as TGCGCCAGCAGCCAAGTCGTGGACAGGGCTAGGAACACTGAAGCTTTCTTT. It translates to CASSQVVDRARNTEAFF.

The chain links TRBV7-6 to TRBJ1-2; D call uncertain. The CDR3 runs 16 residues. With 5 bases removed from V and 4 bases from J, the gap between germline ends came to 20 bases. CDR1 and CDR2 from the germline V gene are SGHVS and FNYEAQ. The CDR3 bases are TGTGCCAGCAGCCCTAGCGTGGGATCCCCATCCTATGGCTACACCTTC. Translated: CASSPSVGSPSYGYTF.

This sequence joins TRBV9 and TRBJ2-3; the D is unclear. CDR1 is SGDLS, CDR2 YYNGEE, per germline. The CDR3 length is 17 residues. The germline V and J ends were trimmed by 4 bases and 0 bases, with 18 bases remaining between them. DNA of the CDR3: TGTGCCAGCAGCTACTTACCGGGCCTTACTAGCACAGATACGCAGTATTTT. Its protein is CASSYLPGLTSTDTQYF.

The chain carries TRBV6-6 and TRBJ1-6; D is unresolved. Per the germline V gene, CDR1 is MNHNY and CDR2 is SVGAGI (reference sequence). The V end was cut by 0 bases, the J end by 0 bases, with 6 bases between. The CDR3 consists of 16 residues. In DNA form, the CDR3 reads TGTGCCAGCAGTTACTCTCATCCCTCCTATAATTCACCCCTCCACTTT. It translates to CASSYSHPSYNSPLHF.

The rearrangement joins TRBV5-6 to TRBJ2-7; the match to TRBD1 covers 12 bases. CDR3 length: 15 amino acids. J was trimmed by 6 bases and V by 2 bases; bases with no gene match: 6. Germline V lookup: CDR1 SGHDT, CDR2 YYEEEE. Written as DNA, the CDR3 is TGTGCCAGCAGCTTTGGGGGACAGGGGGCTCCCGAGCAGTACTTC. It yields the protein CASSFGGQGAPEQYF.

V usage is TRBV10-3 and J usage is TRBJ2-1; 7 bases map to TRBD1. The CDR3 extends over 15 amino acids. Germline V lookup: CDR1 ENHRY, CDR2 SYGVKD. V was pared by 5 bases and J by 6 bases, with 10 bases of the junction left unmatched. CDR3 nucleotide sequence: TGTGCCATCAGTAGGCAGACAGGGCGAATCAATGAGCAGTTCTTC. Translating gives CAISRQTGRINEQFF.

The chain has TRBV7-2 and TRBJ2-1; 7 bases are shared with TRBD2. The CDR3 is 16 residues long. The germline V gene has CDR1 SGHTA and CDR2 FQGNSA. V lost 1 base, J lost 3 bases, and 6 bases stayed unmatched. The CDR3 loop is CASSLGGGGVYNEQFF. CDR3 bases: TGTGCCAGCAGCTTAGGAGGCGGGGGAGTCTACAATGAGCAGTTCTTC.

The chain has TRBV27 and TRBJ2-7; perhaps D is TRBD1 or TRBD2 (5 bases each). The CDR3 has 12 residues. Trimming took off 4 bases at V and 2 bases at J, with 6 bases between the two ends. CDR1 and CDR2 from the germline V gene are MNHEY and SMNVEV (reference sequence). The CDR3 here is CASSSGPYEQYF. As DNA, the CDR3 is TGTGCCAGCAGTTCGGGACCCTACGAGCAGTACTTC.

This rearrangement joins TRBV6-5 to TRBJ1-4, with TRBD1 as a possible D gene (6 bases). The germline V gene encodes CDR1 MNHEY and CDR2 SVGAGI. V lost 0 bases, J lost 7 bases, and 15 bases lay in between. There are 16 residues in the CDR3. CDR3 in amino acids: CASSYSGTSEGEKLFF. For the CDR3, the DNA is TGTGCCAGCAGTTACTCAGGGACATCGGAAGGTGAAAAACTGTTTTTT.

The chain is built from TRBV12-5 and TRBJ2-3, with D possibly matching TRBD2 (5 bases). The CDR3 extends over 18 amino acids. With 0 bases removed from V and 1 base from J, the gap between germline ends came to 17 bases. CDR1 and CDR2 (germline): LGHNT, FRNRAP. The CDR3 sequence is CASGLVQTGSWGTDTQYF. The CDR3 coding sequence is TGTGCTAGTGGTTTGGTCCAGACGGGGAGTTGGGGCACAGATACGCAGTATTTT.

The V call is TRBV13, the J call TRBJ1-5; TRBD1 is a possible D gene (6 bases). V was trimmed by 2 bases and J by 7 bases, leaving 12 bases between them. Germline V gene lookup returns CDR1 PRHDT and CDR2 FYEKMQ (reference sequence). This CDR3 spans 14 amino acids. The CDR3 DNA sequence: TGTGCCAGCAGCTTAAGGACAGCAGGCCAGCCCCAGCATTTT. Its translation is CASSLRTAGQPQHF.

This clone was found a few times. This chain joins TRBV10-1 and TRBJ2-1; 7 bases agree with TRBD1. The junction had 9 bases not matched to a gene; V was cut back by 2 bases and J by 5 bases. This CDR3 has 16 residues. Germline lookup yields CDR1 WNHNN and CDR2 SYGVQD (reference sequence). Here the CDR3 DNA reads TGCGCCAGCAGTGAGCCGCGACAGGGCATTCACAATGAGCAGTTCTTC. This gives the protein CASSEPRQGIHNEQFF.

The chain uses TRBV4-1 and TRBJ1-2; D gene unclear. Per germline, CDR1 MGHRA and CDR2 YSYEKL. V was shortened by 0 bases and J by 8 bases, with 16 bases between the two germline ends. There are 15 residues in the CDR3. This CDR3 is CASSQDEVGPGGYTF. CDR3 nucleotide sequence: TGCGCCAGCAGCCAAGACGAGGTCGGCCCGGGGGGCTACACCTTC.

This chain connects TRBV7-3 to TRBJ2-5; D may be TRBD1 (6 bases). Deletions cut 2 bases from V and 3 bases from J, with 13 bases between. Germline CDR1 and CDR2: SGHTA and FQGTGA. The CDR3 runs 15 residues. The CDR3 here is CASSLASGAEETQYF. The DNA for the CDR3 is TGTGCCAGCAGCTTAGCGTCAGGGGCAGAAGAGACCCAGTACTTC.

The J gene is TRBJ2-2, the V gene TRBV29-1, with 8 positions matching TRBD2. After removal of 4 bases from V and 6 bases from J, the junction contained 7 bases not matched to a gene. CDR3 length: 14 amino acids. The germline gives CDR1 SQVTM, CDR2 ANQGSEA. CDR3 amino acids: CSVGPGTRAGELFF. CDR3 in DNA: TGCAGCGTTGGACCCGGGACTAGAGCCGGGGAGCTGTTTTTT.

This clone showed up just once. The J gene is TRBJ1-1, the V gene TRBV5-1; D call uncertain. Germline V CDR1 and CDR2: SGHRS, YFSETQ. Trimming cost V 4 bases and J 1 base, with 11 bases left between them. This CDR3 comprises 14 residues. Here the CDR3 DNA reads TGCGCCAGCAGCAGTGGACCGCAGAACACTGAAGCTTTCTTT. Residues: CASSSGPQNTEAFF.

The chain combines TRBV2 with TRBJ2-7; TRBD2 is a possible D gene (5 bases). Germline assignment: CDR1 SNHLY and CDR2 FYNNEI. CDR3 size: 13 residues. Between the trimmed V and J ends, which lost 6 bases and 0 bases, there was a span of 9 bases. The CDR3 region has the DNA TGTGCCAGCAGAGGCCGGGACTCCTACGAGCAGTACTTC. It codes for CASRGRDSYEQYF.

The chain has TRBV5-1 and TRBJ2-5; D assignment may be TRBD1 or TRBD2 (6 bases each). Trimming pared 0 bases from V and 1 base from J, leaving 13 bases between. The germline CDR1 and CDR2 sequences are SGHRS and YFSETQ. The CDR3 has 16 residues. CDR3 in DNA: TGCGCCAGCAGCTTGGCCAGGTGGGGGGCCCAAGAGACCCAGTACTTC. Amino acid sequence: CASSLARWGAQETQYF.